This entry is about one T cell receptor (beta chain). Antigen unknown. Time point in this sample: time of PML onset. The entry originates in a study of multiple sclerosis patients with progressive multifocal leukoencephalopathy. The germline V gene encodes CDR1 SGHDT and CDR2 YYEEEE. Trimming took 5 bases from V and 2 from J; bases not matched to a gene: 8. The CDR3 has 15 amino acids. Study observations and caveats: Clones expanded at PML were already present before and during natalizumab. Most PML patients had lower entropy, suggesting less diverse TRB repertoires.

Produced via immunoSEQ multiplex PCR; TCRdb's table is partial and in-frame only. The sample yields some 28,000 clones, more than 70% seen once. Sequencing used PBMCs, obtained from a patient treated with natalizumab. The clonotype originates from a young woman with progressive multifocal leukoencephalopathy. The chain employs TRBV5-6 and TRBJ2-7; TRBD2 matches 9 bases. Here the CDR3 DNA reads TGTGCCAGCAGTCCCGGGACTAGCAATACCTACGAGCAGTACTTC. Translated: CASSPGTSNTYEQYF.